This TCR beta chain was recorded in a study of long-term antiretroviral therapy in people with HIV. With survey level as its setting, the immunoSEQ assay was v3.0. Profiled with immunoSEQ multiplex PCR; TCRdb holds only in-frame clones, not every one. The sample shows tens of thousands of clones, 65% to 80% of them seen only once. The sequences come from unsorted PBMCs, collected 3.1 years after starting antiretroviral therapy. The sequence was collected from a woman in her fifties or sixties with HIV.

DNA of the CDR3: TGCGCCAGCAGCCCCGCCTCCATATCTGGGGCCAACGTCCTGACTTTC. This translates into CASSPASISGANVLTF. V and J are TRBV5-1 and TRBJ2-6; D remains ambiguous. Trimming stripped 4 bases from V and 1 base from J, with 12 bases between. CDR1 is SGHRS and CDR2 is YFSETQ in the germline V gene. The CDR3 is made up of 16 amino acids.